This TCR beta chain was identified in a study of Graves' ophthalmopathy and Graves' hyperthyroidism. Study outcomes and limitations: The 13-signature model separated ophthalmopathy from stable hyperthyroidism at around 90% sensitivity and nearly 82% specificity. Thyroid clonotypes that were expanded above 0.001 frequency mostly also appeared in blood.

Ophthalmopathy donors showed moderate-to-severe activity, CAS ≥3, NOSPECS ≥4 and a duration under 3 months. Other autoimmune diseases, uncontrolled infections, pregnancy and lactation each led to patient exclusion. Trimming took 0 bases from V and 8 from J, leaving 10 bases between them. The CDR3 contains 13 residues. Germline values: CDR1 SQVTM, CDR2 ANQGSEA. RNA served as the template for amplifying TCR beta CDR3 regions. The authors performed first-round RT-PCR with HTBI primers and then a second-round multiplex PCR. TCRdb independently ran MiXCR on the multiplex PCR reads; one entry per CDR3 protein. The data hold more than 550,000 distinct CDR3 sequences, with about two fifths observed a single time. About this clonotype: The antigen remains unidentified.

The TCR originated in an adult man with Graves' ophthalmopathy. Sequenced input: peripheral blood. The chain carries TRBV29-1 and TRBJ2-2; D gene ambiguous. The CDR3 region is CSVEDQTWGELFF. The CDR3 region has the DNA TGCAGCGTTGAAGATCAAACCTGGGGGGAGCTGTTTTTT.